This note documents a single TCR beta chain sequence. Its antigen is undetermined. CDR1 is SGHAT, CDR2 FQNNGV, per germline. Trimming stripped 5 bases from V and 2 bases from J, with 13 bases between. The CDR3 sequence is 15 residues long. These data come from a study of PD-1 blockade in classical Hodgkin lymphoma. Documented time point: cycle 4 day 1 (C4D1), after 6 weeks of nivolumab. Every patient experienced relapse after autologous stem cell transplantation, and brentuximab vedotin exposure varied. Isolation of CD4+ T cells from thawed PBMCs was performed by magnetic negative selection. Study-level findings and limits: Sources of repertoire differences remain undefined, possibly disease activity or prior therapy. A significant rise in TCR diversity by C4D1 was seen for CD4+ but not CD8+ cells.

TCRdb's table, derived via immunoSEQ multiplex PCR, lists solely in-frame clones and lacks some. The sample lists tens of thousands of clones; around 86% were seen once. The sequence came from a human donor with classical Hodgkin lymphoma. The chain carries TRBV11-2 and TRBJ2-1; D is unresolved. This material consisted of CD4+ T cells from blood, taken before the fourth cycle of nivolumab. Written as DNA, the CDR3 is TGTGCCAGCAGCCGACCAGGACCGGCCTACAATGAGCAGTTCTTC. Protein: CASSRPGPAYNEQFF.